A single sample is the source of the 32 T cell receptor beta chains below, sequenced in a study of blood T cells in healthy people across ages. The use of a sample-barcoded 5' primer and a J-beta primer mix characterized a second PCR of about 7 to 12 cycles. TCRdb ran MiXCR on the 5' RACE reads and lists one entry per CDR3 protein. The table has roughly 1,500,000 distinct CDR3 sequences, approximately 32% seen once. The sequenced sample consisted of blood. The receptor source for this set is a woman in her twenties or thirties in good health.

Points on this clonotype: An end of the junction differs from the germline gene, which may be a read error. CDR3 nucleotides: TGTGCCAGCAGTTACTCGGACGGTCTTAACTATGGCGACACCTTC. It is translated as CASSYSDGLNYGDTF. The J gene is TRBJ1-2, the V gene TRBV6-5, with no clear D. CDR1 is MNHEY, CDR2 SVGAGI, per germline. The CDR3 runs 15 residues.

This clonotype has a handful of counts. The rearrangement joins TRBV7-2 to TRBJ2-5, with 9 bases matching TRBD2. There are 19 residues in the CDR3. Trimming cost V 5 bases and J 5 bases; bases outside gene matches: 21. Germline CDR1 reads SGHTA; CDR2 reads FQGNSA. The CDR3 nucleotides are TGTGCCAGCAGCAGTGTATTCGCTTCGACGGCTAGCGGGGCGGAGACCCAGTACTTC. Translation gives CASSSVFASTASGAETQYF. Variable domain in full (rest from reference TRBV7-2 and TRBJ2-5): GAGVSQSPSNKVTEKGKDVELRCDPISGHTALYWYRQSLGQGLEFLIYFQGNSAPDKSGLPSDRFSAERTGGSVSTLTIQRTQQEDSAVYLCASSSVFASTASGAETQYFGPGTRLLVL.

This clonotype has only a few counts. The chain recombines TRBV20-1 with TRBJ1-2, with a weak D call TRBD1 (5 bases). The CDR3 is 13 amino acids. Trimming removed 6 bases from V and 6 bases from J, with 17 bases in between. From germline, CDR1 is DFQATT and CDR2 SNEGSKA (reference sequence). The CDR3 DNA reads TGCAGTGCGAAGCCCCAGGGAGGGGATGGCTACACCTTC. Amino acid sequence: CSAKPQGGDGYTF.

The chain has TRBV7-3 and TRBJ2-1, with TRBD2 matching over 8 bases. J was trimmed by 0 bases and V by 5 bases; bases with no gene match: 6. Germline CDR1 SGHTA, CDR2 FQGTGA. The CDR3 consists of 16 residues. The CDR3 DNA is TGTGCCAGCAGCCGGGCGGGGGGTAACTCCTACAATGAGCAGTTCTTC. Protein product: CASSRAGGNSYNEQFF.

With regard to this clonotype: A much more abundant neighbour one base away suggests this may be a read error. This chain connects TRBV4-2 to TRBJ2-7; 9 nucleotides align to TRBD2. The CDR3 runs 16 residues. Germline V gives CDR1 LGHNA, CDR2 YNFKEQ. CDR3 region: CASSQEGIAGAYGQYF. The CDR3 bases are TGTGCCAGCAGCCAAGAGGGAATAGCGGGGGCCTACGGGCAGTACTTC.

This clonotype showed up many times. The chain has TRBV29-1 and TRBJ2-3; 9 nucleotides agree with TRBD1. CDR3 size: 15 residues. V lost 6 bases, J lost 1 base, and 8 bases stayed unmatched. From germline, CDR1 is SQVTM and CDR2 ANQGSEA. The DNA for the CDR3 is TGCAGCGTCGACAGGGGGTTCATCCGCACAGATACGCAGTATTTT. Translated: CSVDRGFIRTDTQYF.

The chain combines TRBV14 with TRBJ1-2, with 9 bases identical to TRBD1. CDR1 and CDR2 from the germline V gene are SGHDN and FVKESK. CDR3 size: 17 residues. With 5 bases clipped from V and 4 bases from J, the junction kept 14 bases outside the gene matches. The CDR3 here is CASSSRDRATGGYGYTF. The CDR3, as DNA: TGTGCCAGCAGCAGCCGGGACAGGGCCACCGGAGGCTATGGCTACACCTTC.

This clonotype was picked up a small number of times. The V and J genes are TRBV27 and TRBJ2-4, with D tentatively TRBD1 or TRBD2 (5 bases each). The CDR3 consists of 17 residues. Germline assignment: CDR1 MNHEY and CDR2 SMNVEV (reference sequence). Trimming removed 4 bases from V and 4 bases from J, with 20 bases in between. This CDR3 is CASSSLRDRWAKNIQYF. CDR3 bases: TGTGCCAGCAGTTCTCTAAGGGACCGCTGGGCTAAAAACATTCAGTACTTC.

The chain recombines TRBV7-9 with TRBJ2-5; tentatively, D is TRBD1 or TRBD2 (5 bases each). CDR3 length: 15 residues. Germline-derived CDR1 and CDR2 are SEHNR and FQNEAQ (reference sequence). V lost 5 bases and J 4 bases, leaving 17 bases between the germline ends. CDR3 region: CASSPGPGNGETQYF. The CDR3 DNA sequence: TGTGCCAGCAGCCCGGGACCGGGGAACGGAGAGACCCAGTACTTC.

This clonotype was recorded at least ten times. This sequence joins TRBV4-1 and TRBJ2-5, with D possibly TRBD2 on 6 matching bases. CDR3 length: 12 amino acids. The germline V gene encodes CDR1 MGHRA and CDR2 YSYEKL. V was trimmed by 8 bases and J by 4 bases, leaving 11 bases between them. The CDR3, as DNA: TGCGCCAGCCGGGACTCCGGAGAGACCCAGTACTTC. It codes for CASRDSGETQYF.

This CDR3 reads CASSPTSIHEQYF. The CDR3 DNA reads as TGCGCCAGCAGCCCAACAAGTATACACGAGCAGTACTTC. V usage is TRBV4-1 and J usage is TRBJ2-7; D remains unclear. In germline, CDR1 is MGHRA, CDR2 YSYEKL. Between the trimmed V and J ends, which lost 4 bases and 5 bases, there was a span of 12 bases. This CDR3 spans 13 amino acids.

The rearrangement uses TRBV5-1 and TRBJ2-7, with a tentative D call TRBD1 (6 bases). Germline CDR1 SGHRS, CDR2 YFSETQ. This CDR3 is built from 13 residues. V was shortened by 2 bases and J by 5 bases, with 11 bases between the two germline ends. The CDR3 DNA sequence: TGCGCCAGCAGCTTAAAACAGGGTAACGAGCAGTACTTC. Translating gives CASSLKQGNEQYF.

In its sample, this clonotype was seen a few times. The chain combines TRBV10-2 with TRBJ2-7; unclear D gene. The CDR3 sequence is 14 residues long. CDR1 and CDR2 (germline): WSHSY, SAAADI. With 5 bases removed from V and 6 bases from J, the gap between germline ends came to 17 bases. The CDR3 coding sequence is TGCGCCAGCAGTATACAGTATGACCTTCGCGAGCAGTACTTC. As protein: CASSIQYDLREQYF.

This clonotype occurred a few times. This sequence joins TRBV29-1 and TRBJ1-1; a possible D gene is TRBD1 (5 bases). The V and J ends lost 2 bases and 0 bases respectively, with 13 bases between them. The CDR3 sequence is 15 residues long. Germline V gene data show CDR1 as SQVTM and CDR2 as ANQGSEA. Here the CDR3 DNA reads TGCAGCGTTGAACCCCGGACGGACATGAACACTGAAGCTTTCTTT. Encoded protein: CSVEPRTDMNTEAFF.

This clonotype was recorded many times. The chain has TRBV9 and TRBJ2-4; no clear D gene. The J call could be wrong; TRBJ2-7 is a better fit for the DNA end. From germline, CDR1 is SGDLS and CDR2 YYNGEE. The CDR3 loop spans 14 amino acids. The CDR3 coding sequence is TGTGCCAGCAGCGTAGAGGTTGGCGTCGGCGAGCAGTACTTC. Translated: CASSVEVGVGEQYF.

V gene TRBV6-6 combines with J gene TRBJ2-5; 8 bases fit TRBD2. The end of the DNA fits TRBJ2-7 better, so the J call may be wrong. CDR3 length equals 16 residues. Per germline, CDR1 MNHNY and CDR2 SVGAGI (reference sequence). CDR3 in DNA: TGTGCCAGCAGTTACCGCCCCTCCAGCGGGAGCTACGAGCAGTACTTC. This encodes CASSYRPSSGSYEQYF.

CDR3 sequence reads: CATRDGAPDTQYF. In DNA, the CDR3 is TGTGCCACCAGGGACGGGGCCCCAGATACGCAGTATTTT. This chain links TRBV15 with TRBJ2-3; D possibly uses TRBD1 or TRBD2 (5 bases each). Germline CDR1 LNHNV, CDR2 YYDKDF (reference sequence). The CDR3 has 13 amino acids. V shed 6 bases and J shed 4 bases, with 11 bases lying between them.

This clonotype has a count of ten or more. This chain joins TRBV29-1 and TRBJ2-3; 10 bases match TRBD1. This CDR3 is built from 13 residues. Germline V gene lookup returns CDR1 SQVTM and CDR2 ANQGSEA. J was trimmed by 4 bases and V by 7 bases; bases with no gene match: 5. The CDR3 bases are TGCAGCGCTACCGGGACAGGGGCAGATACGCAGTATTTT. Translation: CSATGTGADTQYF.

This clonotype was found a few times. V and J are TRBV20-1 and TRBJ2-5, with unresolved D. The DNA end favors TRBJ2-7, so the J call may be wrong. This CDR3 is built from 10 residues. CDR1 DFQATT and CDR2 SNEGSKA come from the germline V gene (reference sequence). This CDR3 reads CSALQTEQYF. The CDR3, as DNA: TGCAGTGCACTCCAAACCGAGCAGTACTTC.

This clonotype has a handful of counts. The chain couples TRBV7-2 to TRBJ2-5; a weak D match, TRBD2 (6 bases). CDR3 length: 14 residues. V shed 7 bases and J shed 5 bases, with 17 bases lying between them. Germline V gene lookup returns CDR1 SGHTA and CDR2 FQGNSA. CDR3 coding DNA: TGTGCCAGCAACCCCTCGGGGCGGGGCGAGACCCAGTACTTC. Encoded protein: CASNPSGRGETQYF.

The J gene is TRBJ2-5, the V gene TRBV7-2; 8 bases map to TRBD2. The CDR3 is 15 amino acids. Trimming took 3 bases from V and 5 from J; bases not matched to a gene: 8. Germline lookup yields CDR1 SGHTA and CDR2 FQGNSA. CDR3 amino acids: CASSFNQRGWETQYF. The CDR3 DNA is TGTGCCAGCAGCTTTAATCAGCGGGGGTGGGAGACCCAGTACTTC.

This clonotype was found a few times. J is TRBJ1-2 and V is TRBV12-3 or TRBV12-4; perhaps TRBD1 as D (5 bases). The CDR3 consists of 15 residues. V lost 5 bases and J lost 4, with 17 bases in between. CDR3 bases: TGTGCCAGCAGTCCAAGTAACAGGCGCTCCTATGGCTACACCTTC. It translates to CASSPSNRRSYGYTF.

As DNA, the CDR3 is TGCAGTGCAAATCTAGCCAACCAAGAGACCCAGTACTTC. Its protein is CSANLANQETQYF. V gene TRBV20-1 combines with J gene TRBJ2-5, with D possibly being TRBD2 (5 bases). The V gene lost 6 bases and the J gene lost 0 bases, with 11 bases spanning the gap. The CDR3 has 13 residues. CDR1 and CDR2 (germline): DFQATT, SNEGSKA (reference sequence).

V and J are TRBV6-5 and TRBJ1-2; D may be TRBD1 (5 bases). There are 15 residues in the CDR3. Germline loops: CDR1 MNHEY, CDR2 SVGAGI. Trimming shortened V by 5 bases and J by 3 bases, and 16 bases separated the two germline ends. The CDR3 sequence: CASSPNPLGDYGYTF. In DNA form, the CDR3 reads TGTGCCAGCAGTCCCAACCCCCTAGGGGACTATGGCTACACCTTC.

The rearrangement links TRBV7-9 to TRBJ1-2; TRBD1 agrees at 7 bases. Germline V gives CDR1 SEHNR, CDR2 FQNEAQ (reference sequence). The CDR3 has 14 amino acids. V trimming: 8 bases; J trimming: 8 bases; junction bases outside the gene matches: 14. The CDR3 DNA follows: TGTGCCAGCGGTTCGACAGGGCAACCGAAAGGCTACACCTTC. This sequence encodes CASGSTGQPKGYTF.

The chain couples TRBV7-2 to TRBJ1-2, with 9 positions matching TRBD1. The V and J ends lost 5 bases and 8 bases, in that order; junction bases with no gene match: 12. The germline V gene encodes CDR1 SGHTA and CDR2 FQGNSA. The CDR3 is 15 residues long. The chain's CDR3 is CASSRVSDRGGGYTF. CDR3 nucleotides: TGTGCCAGCAGCCGAGTCTCGGACAGGGGAGGAGGCTACACCTTC.

The CDR3 sequence: CASSGIEETQYF. The CDR3 DNA is TGTGCCAGCAGCGGTATAGAAGAGACCCAGTACTTC. The chain recombines TRBV5-4 with TRBJ2-5; D remains ambiguous. The CDR3 is 12 amino acids. Trimming shortened V by 4 bases and J by 3 bases, and 7 bases separated the two germline ends. From germline, CDR1 is SGHNT and CDR2 YYREEE (reference sequence). Full variable domain (outside the CDR3, taken from reference TRBV5-4 and TRBJ2-5): ETGVTQSPTHLIKTRGQQVTLRCSSQSGHNTVSWYQQALGQGPQFIFQYYREEENGRGNFPPRFSGLQFPNYSSELNVNALELDDSALYLCASSGIEETQYFGPGTRLLVL.

The rearrangement joins TRBV24-1 to TRBJ2-3, with 9 bases aligning to TRBD1. The V segment lost 5 bases and the J segment 3 bases; nucleotides outside the gene matches: 11. Germline V gene lookup returns CDR1 KGHDR and CDR2 SFDVKD. The CDR3 length is 17 residues. The CDR3 protein is CATSAPERGQGTDTQYF. For the CDR3, the DNA is TGTGCCACCAGTGCCCCTGAGAGAGGACAGGGGACAGATACGCAGTATTTT.

This clonotype showed up just a few times. V is TRBV10-3 and J is TRBJ2-3; tentative D call: TRBD2 (6 bases). In germline, CDR1 is ENHRY, CDR2 SYGVKD. This CDR3 is 13 amino acids long. Trimming shortened V by 4 bases and J by 4 bases, and 9 bases separated the two germline ends. The CDR3 loop is CAISAWGADTQYF. For the CDR3, the DNA is TGTGCCATCAGTGCCTGGGGGGCAGATACGCAGTATTTT.

In its sample, this clonotype was seen a few times. The V call is TRBV3-1, the J call TRBJ1-2; D gene unclear. Germline V gene sequence: CDR1 LGHDT, CDR2 YNNKEL (reference sequence). V was trimmed by 5 bases and J by 8 bases, leaving 9 bases between them. This CDR3 comprises 11 residues. CDR3 sequence (DNA): TGTGCCAGCAGCGGGGTTCAAGGCTACACCTTC. This gives the protein CASSGVQGYTF.

This clonotype came up many times. The chain couples TRBV4-2 to TRBJ2-7, with 12 bases aligning to TRBD2. Looked up from germline, CDR1 is LGHNA and CDR2 is YNFKEQ. The CDR3 consists of 16 residues. With 3 bases clipped from V and 3 bases from J, the junction kept 6 bases outside the gene matches. CDR3 residues: CASSHSTSGGLYEQYF. The CDR3 DNA reads as TGTGCCAGCAGCCACTCTACTAGCGGGGGGCTCTACGAGCAGTACTTC.

This chain links TRBV2 with TRBJ1-2; D is perhaps TRBD1 (6 bases). The CDR3 has 13 amino acids. V gave up 8 bases and J gave up 7 bases, with 17 bases separating them. CDR1 is SNHLY, CDR2 FYNNEI, per germline. The CDR3 nucleotides read TGTGCCAGCTCAGAGGGGGGGCTTGGTGGCTACACCTTC. Translation: CASSEGGLGGYTF.